The rows below give T cell receptor beta chains drawn from one sample of a study of early T cells in non-severe SARS-CoV-2 infection. Each CDR3 protein is one row after TCRdb ran MiXCR on the 5' RACE reads. The profile shows about 64,000 distinct CDR3 sequences, 11% of them singletons. This specimen consisted of whole blood, obtained at baseline. These receptors all stem from an adult who was a healthcare worker with PCR-confirmed SARS-CoV-2 infection or an uninfected control (not recorded which). Each CDR3 is given with its conserved first and last residue. The order of the fields is D gene, V gene, clone size, J gene, CDR3 protein, CDR3 DNA. The D gene is left open where the match is weak. Size is omitted from some rows. Given values are once, few, many or a class for expanded clones.

.	TRBV28	.	TRBJ2-7	CASRPSGAYEQYF	TGTGCCAGCAGGCCTAGTGGCGCCTACGAGCAGTACTTC
.	TRBV7-2	many	TRBJ2-1	CASSLNVLAPYNEQFF	TGTGCCAGCAGCTTAAACGTCCTAGCGCCTTACAATGAGCAGTTCTTC
.	TRBV7-2	.	TRBJ1-1	CASSPYPVVGPEAFF	TGTGCCAGCAGCCCTTACCCGGTGGTGGGGCCTGAAGCTTTCTTT
.	TRBV12-5	.	TRBJ1-1	CASGLVHAAGRPPGYTEAFF	TGTGCTAGTGGTTTGGTACACGCAGCGGGGCGCCCCCCAGGGTACACTGAAGCTTTCTTT
.	TRBV7-2	.	TRBJ2-5	CASSLAFGLGQETQYF	TGTGCCAGCAGCTTAGCCTTCGGACTCGGCCAAGAGACCCAGTACTTC
.	TRBV4-1	.	TRBJ2-7	CASSQDSEARYF	TGCGCCAGCAGCCAAGATTCCGAGGCTCGGTACTTC
.	TRBV7-2	few	TRBJ1-5	CASSLSWQNQPQHF	TGTGCCAGCAGCTTATCATGGCAAAATCAGCCCCAGCATTTT
TRBD2	TRBV7-3	few	TRBJ2-1	CASSSSGASSYNEQFF	TGTGCCAGCAGCTCTAGCGGGGCGAGCTCCTACAATGAGCAGTTCTTC
TRBD1	TRBV3-1	many	TRBJ2-3	CASSRDRGDTQYF	TGTGCCAGCAGCAGAGACAGGGGAGATACGCAGTATTTT
.	TRBV19	few	TRBJ1-5	CASSWNSNQPQHF	TGTGCCAGTAGTTGGAATAGCAATCAGCCCCAGCATTTT
.	TRBV12-2	.	TRBJ2-7	CARVPTGVIIYEQYF	TGTGCAAGGGTTCCAACAGGGGTAATCATCTACGAGCAGTACTTC
.	TRBV29-1	many	TRBJ1-4	CSVDTGREEKLFF	TGCAGCGTTGACACGGGCAGGGAGGAAAAACTGTTTTTT
.	TRBV12-3/TRBV12-4	many	TRBJ2-5	CASSFRGGVETQYF	TGTGCCAGCAGTTTTCGGGGCGGAGTAGAGACCCAGTACTTC
TRBD1	TRBV6-1	few	TRBJ1-3	CASSARTGGNGNTIYF	TGTGCCAGCAGTGCCAGGACAGGGGGCAATGGAAACACCATATATTTT
.	TRBV7-2	many	TRBJ1-2	CASSPQEGYTF	TGTGCCAGCAGCCCACAGGAGGGCTACACCTTC
.	TRBV10-2	many	TRBJ2-2	CASSDQNTGELFF	TGCGCCAGCAGTGACCAGAACACCGGGGAGCTGTTTTTT
.	TRBV24-1	few	TRBJ2-3	CATSDVPGGTDTQYF	TGTGCCACCAGTGATGTTCCGGGGGGCACAGATACGCAGTATTTT
.	TRBV7-2	.	TRBJ1-2	CASSLESGRGYTF	TGTGCCAGCAGCTTAGAGTCAGGGCGAGGCTACACCTTC
.	TRBV3-1	.	TRBJ2-3	CASSQDPAGSTDTQYF	TGTGCCAGCAGCCAAGATCCGGCGGGGAGCACAGATACGCAGTATTTT